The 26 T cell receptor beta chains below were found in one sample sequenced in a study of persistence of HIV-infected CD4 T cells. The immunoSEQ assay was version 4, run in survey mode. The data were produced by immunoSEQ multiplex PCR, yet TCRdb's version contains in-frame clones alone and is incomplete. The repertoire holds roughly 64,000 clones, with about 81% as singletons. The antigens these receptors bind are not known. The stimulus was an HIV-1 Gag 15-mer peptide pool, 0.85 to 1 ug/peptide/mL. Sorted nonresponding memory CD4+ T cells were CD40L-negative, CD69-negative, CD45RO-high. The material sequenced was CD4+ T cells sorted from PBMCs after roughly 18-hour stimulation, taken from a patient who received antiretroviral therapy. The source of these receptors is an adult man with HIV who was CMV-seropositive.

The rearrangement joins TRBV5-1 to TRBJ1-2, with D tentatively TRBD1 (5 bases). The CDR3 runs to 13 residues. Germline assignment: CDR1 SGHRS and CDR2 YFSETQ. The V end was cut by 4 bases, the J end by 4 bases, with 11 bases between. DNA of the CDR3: TGCGCCAGCAGCCCGGGGGAGGTCTATGGCTACACCTTC. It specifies CASSPGEVYGYTF.

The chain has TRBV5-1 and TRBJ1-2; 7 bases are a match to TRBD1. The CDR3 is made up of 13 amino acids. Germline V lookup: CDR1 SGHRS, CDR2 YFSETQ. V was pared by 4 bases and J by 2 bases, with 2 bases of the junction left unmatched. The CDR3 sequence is CASSQGQNYGYTF. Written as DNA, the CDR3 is TGCGCCAGCAGCCAGGGACAGAACTATGGCTACACCTTC.

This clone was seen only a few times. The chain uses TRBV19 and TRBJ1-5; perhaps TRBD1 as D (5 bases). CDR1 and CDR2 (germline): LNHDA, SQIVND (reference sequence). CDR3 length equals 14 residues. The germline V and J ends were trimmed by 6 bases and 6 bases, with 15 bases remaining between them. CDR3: CASRTVRQGQPQHF. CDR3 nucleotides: TGTGCCAGTAGGACAGTAAGACAAGGTCAGCCCCAGCATTTT.

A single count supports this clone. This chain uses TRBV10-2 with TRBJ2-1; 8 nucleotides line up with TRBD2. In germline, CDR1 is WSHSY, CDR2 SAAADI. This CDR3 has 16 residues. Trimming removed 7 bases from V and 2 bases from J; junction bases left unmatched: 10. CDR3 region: CASIRAGATTYNEQFF. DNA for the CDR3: TGCGCCAGCATCAGAGCGGGGGCGACCACCTACAATGAGCAGTTCTTC.

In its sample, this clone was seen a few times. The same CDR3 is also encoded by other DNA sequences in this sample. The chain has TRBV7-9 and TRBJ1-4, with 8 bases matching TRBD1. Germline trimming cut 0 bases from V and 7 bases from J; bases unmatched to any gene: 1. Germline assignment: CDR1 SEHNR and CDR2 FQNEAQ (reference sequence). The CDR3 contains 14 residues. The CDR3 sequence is CASSLADRGEKLFF. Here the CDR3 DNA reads TGTGCCAGCAGCTTAGCAGACAGGGGTGAAAAACTGTTTTTT.

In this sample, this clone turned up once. The CDR3 sequence: CASRMDSREAFF. CDR3 nucleotide sequence: TGTGCCAGCAGGATGGACAGTCGTGAAGCTTTCTTT. The chain employs TRBV6-5 and TRBJ1-1, with D tentatively TRBD1 (6 bases). This CDR3 comprises 12 residues. The germline gives CDR1 MNHEY, CDR2 SVGAGI. V was pared by 6 bases and J by 7 bases, with 12 bases between.

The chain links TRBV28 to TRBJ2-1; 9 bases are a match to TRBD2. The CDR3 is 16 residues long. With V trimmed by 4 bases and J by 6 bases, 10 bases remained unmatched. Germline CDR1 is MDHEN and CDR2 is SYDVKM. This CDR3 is CASSSPAGGRPNEQFF. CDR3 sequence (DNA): TGTGCCAGCAGTTCGCCAGCGGGGGGCCGCCCCAATGAGCAGTTCTTC.

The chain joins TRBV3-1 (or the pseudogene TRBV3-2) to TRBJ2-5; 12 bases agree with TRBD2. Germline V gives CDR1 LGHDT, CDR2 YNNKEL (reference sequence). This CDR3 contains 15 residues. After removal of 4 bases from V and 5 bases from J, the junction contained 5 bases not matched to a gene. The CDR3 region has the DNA TGTGCCAGCAGCCCTAGCGGGGGGGCTAGGGAGACCCAGTACTTC. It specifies CASSPSGGARETQYF.

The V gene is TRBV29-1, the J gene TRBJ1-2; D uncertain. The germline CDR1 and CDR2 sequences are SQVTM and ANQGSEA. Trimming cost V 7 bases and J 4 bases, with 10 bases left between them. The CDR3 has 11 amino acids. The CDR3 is CSAEGGYGYTF. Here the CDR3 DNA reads TGCAGCGCCGAGGGAGGCTATGGCTACACCTTC.

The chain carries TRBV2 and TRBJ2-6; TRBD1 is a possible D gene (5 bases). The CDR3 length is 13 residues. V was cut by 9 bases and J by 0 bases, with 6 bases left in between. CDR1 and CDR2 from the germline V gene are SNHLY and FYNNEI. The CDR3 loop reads CASQGSGANVLTF. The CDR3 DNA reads TGTGCCAGTCAGGGCTCTGGGGCCAACGTCCTGACTTTC. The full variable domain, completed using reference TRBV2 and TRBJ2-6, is EPEVTQTPSHQVTQMGQEVILRCVPISNHLYFYWYRQILGQKVEFLVSFYNNEISEKSEIFDDQFSVERPDGSNFTLKIRSTKLEDSAMYFCASQGSGANVLTFGAGSRLTVL.

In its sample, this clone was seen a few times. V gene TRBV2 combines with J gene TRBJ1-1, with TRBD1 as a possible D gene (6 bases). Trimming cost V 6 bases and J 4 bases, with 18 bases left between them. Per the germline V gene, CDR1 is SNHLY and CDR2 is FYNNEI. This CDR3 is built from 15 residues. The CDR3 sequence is CASRENRQVGTEAFF. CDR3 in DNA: TGTGCCAGCAGGGAAAATCGACAGGTCGGCACTGAAGCTTTCTTT.

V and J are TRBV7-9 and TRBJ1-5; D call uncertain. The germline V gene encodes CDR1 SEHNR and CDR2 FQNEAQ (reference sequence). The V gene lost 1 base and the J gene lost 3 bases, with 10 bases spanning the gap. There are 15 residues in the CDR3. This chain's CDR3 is CASSLGWGDNQPQHF. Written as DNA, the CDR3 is TGTGCCAGCAGCTTAGGCTGGGGAGACAATCAGCCCCAGCATTTT. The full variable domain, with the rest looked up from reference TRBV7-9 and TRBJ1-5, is DTGVSQNPRHKITKRGQNVTFRCDPISEHNRLYWYRQTLGQGPEFLTYFQNEAQLEKSRLLSDRFSAERPKGSFSTLEIQRTEQGDSAMYLCASSLGWGDNQPQHFGDGTRLSIL.

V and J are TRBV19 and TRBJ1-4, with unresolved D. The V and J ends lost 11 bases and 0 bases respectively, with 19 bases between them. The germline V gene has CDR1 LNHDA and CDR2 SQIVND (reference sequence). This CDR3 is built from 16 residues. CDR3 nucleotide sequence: TGTGCCTCCAAGAAATCCAGCTTTGCAACTAATGAAAAACTGTTTTTT. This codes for CASKKSSFATNEKLFF.

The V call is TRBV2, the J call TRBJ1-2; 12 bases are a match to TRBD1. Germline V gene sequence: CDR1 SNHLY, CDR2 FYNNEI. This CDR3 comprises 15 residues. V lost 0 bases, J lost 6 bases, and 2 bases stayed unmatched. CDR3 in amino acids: CASSEAGTGGHGYTF. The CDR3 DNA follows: TGTGCCAGCAGTGAAGCCGGGACAGGGGGCCATGGCTACACCTTC.

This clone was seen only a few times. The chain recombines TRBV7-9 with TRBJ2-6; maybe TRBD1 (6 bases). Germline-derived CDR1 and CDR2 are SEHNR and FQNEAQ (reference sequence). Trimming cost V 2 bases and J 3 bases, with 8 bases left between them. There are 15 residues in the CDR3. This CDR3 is CASSLPGVGANVLTF. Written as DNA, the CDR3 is TGTGCCAGCAGCTTACCAGGGGTTGGGGCCAACGTCCTGACTTTC.

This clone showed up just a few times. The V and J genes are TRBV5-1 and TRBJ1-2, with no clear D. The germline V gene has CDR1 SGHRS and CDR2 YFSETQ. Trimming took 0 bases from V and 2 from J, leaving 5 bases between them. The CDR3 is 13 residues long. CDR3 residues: CASSLERNYGYTF. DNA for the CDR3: TGCGCCAGCAGCTTGGAAAGGAACTATGGCTACACCTTC.

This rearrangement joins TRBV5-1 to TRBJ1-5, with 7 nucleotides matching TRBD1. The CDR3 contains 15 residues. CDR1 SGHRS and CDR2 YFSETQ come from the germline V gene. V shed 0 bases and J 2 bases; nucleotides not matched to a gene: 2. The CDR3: CASSLEGAGNQPQHF. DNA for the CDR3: TGCGCCAGCAGCTTGGAGGGGGCTGGCAATCAGCCCCAGCATTTT.

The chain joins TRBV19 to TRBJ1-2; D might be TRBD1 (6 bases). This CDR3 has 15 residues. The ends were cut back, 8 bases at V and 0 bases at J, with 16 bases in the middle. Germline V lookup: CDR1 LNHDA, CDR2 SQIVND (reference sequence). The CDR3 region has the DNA TGTGCCAGTGGGGGCAGAGCTACAACTAACTATGGCTACACCTTC. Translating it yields CASGGRATTNYGYTF.

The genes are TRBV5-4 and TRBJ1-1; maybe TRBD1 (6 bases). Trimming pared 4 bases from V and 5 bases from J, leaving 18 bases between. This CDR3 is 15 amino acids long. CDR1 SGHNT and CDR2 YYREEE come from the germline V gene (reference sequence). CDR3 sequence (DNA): TGTGCCAGCAGCCCAGCACAGGGTGAACAAACTGAAGCTTTCTTT. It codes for CASSPAQGEQTEAFF. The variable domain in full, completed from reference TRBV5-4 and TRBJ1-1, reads ETGVTQSPTHLIKTRGQQVTLRCSSQSGHNTVSWYQQALGQGPQFIFQYYREEENGRGNFPPRFSGLQFPNYSSELNVNALELDDSALYLCASSPAQGEQTEAFFGQGTRLTVV.

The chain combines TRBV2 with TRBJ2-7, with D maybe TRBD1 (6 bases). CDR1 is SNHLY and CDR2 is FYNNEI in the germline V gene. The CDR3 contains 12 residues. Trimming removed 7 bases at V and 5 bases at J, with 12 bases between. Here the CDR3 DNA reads TGTGCCAGCATCGGAAGGGGGAACGAGCAGTACTTC. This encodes CASIGRGNEQYF.

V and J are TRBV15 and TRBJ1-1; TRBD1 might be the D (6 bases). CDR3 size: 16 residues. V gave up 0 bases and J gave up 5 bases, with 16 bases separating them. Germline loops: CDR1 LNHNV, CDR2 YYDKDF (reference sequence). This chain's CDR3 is CATSRDAGGRETEAFF. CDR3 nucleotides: TGTGCCACCAGCAGAGATGCGGGGGGCCGTGAGACTGAAGCTTTCTTT.

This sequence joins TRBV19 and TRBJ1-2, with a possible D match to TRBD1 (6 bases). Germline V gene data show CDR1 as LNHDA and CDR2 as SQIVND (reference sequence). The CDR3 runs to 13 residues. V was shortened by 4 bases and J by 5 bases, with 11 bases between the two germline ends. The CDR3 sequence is CASSSGQRYGYTF. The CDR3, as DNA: TGTGCCAGTAGTAGCGGACAGCGGTATGGCTACACCTTC.

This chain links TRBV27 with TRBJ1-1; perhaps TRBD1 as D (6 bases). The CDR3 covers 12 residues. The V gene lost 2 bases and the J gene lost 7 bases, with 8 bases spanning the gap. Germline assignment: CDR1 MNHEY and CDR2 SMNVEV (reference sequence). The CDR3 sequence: CASSLKGGEAFF. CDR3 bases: TGTGCCAGCAGTTTAAAGGGGGGTGAAGCTTTCTTT.

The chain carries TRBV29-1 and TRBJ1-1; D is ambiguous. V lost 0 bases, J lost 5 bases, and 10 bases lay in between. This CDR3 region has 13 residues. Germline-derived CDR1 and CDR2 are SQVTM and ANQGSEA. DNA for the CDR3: TGCAGCGTTGAAGACCCCCCAAGGACTGAAGCTTTCTTT. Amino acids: CSVEDPPRTEAFF.

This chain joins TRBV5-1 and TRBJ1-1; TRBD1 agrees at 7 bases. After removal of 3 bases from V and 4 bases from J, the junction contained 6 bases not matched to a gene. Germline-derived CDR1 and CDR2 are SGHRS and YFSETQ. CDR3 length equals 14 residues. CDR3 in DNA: TGCGCCAGCAGCTCGACAGGGTCAGGCACTGAAGCTTTCTTT. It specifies CASSSTGSGTEAFF.

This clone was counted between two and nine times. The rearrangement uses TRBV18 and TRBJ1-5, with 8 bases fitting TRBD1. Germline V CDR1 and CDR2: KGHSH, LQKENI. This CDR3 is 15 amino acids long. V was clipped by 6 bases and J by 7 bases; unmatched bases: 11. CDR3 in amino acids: CASSQAQGAGQPQHF. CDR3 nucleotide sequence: TGTGCCAGCTCGCAAGCTCAGGGGGCAGGGCAGCCCCAGCATTTT.